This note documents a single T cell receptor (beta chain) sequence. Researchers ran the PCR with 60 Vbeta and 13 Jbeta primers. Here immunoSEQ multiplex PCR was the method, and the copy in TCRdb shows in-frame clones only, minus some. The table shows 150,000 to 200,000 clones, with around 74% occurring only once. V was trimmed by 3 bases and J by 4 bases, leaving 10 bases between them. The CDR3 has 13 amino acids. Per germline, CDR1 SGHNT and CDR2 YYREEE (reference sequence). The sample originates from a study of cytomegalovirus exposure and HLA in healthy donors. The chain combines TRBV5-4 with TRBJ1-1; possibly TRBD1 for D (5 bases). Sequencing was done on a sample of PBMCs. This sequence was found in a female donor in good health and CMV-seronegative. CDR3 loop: CASSWGGATEAFF. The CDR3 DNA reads TGTGCCAGCAGCTGGGGGGGAGCCACTGAAGCTTTCTTT.